A single sample gave rise to the 20 T cell receptor beta chains below, sequenced in a study of blood T cell repertoires in COVID-19. The method was immunoSEQ multiplex PCR; TCRdb's version includes in-frame clones alone and lacks a portion of them. The sample comprises around 120,000 clones, 85% of which are singletons, and roughly a tenth rests with the top ten. The sequencing input was peripheral blood. Receptors originate from a man at least 80 years old with acute or convalescent COVID-19.

This chain links TRBV5-1 with TRBJ2-5, with 8 bases matching TRBD1. Trimming took 3 bases from V and 5 from J; bases not matched to a gene: 6. Germline loops: CDR1 SGHRS, CDR2 YFSETQ. The CDR3 is 14 residues long. CDR3 DNA: TGCGCCAGCAGCTCTACGACAGGGGAGGAGACCCAGTACTTC. Amino acid sequence: CASSSTTGEETQYF.

The CDR3 protein is CASSPNREGYGYTF. CDR3 bases: TGTGCCAGCTCACCAAACAGGGAAGGCTATGGCTACACCTTC. This sequence joins TRBV18 and TRBJ1-2; possible D gene TRBD1, 6 bases. The CDR3 runs 14 residues. V lost 2 bases and J lost 4, with 11 bases in between. CDR1 KGHSH and CDR2 LQKENI come from the germline V gene.

The chain employs TRBV10-3 and TRBJ2-2; 10 bases align to TRBD1. Looked up from germline, CDR1 is ENHRY and CDR2 is SYGVKD. V was clipped by 3 bases and J by 11 bases; unmatched bases: 12. This CDR3 is 16 amino acids long. The CDR3 DNA is TGTGCCATCAGTGACCCGGGGGACAGGGGATTTGGTGAGCTGTTTTTT. This translates into CAISDPGDRGFGELFF.

The chain employs TRBV10-3 and TRBJ2-2; 10 bases fit TRBD1. Germline V gene sequence: CDR1 ENHRY, CDR2 SYGVKD. This CDR3 region has 18 residues. V trimming: 1 base; J trimming: 4 bases; junction bases outside the gene matches: 9. CDR3 bases: TGTGCCATCAGTGAGTTCCTTGGGACAGGGGATCTCACCGGGGAGCTGTTTTTT. Amino acids: CAISEFLGTGDLTGELFF.

The chain couples TRBV18 to TRBJ1-4; no clear D gene. V lost 1 base, J lost 5 bases, and 11 bases lay in between. Germline CDR1 reads KGHSH; CDR2 reads LQKENI. This CDR3 contains 15 residues. The CDR3 DNA follows: TGTGCCAGCTCACCACAAGGAGAGAGAAATGAAAAACTGTTTTTT. Translating gives CASSPQGERNEKLFF.

The chain joins TRBV2 to TRBJ1-2; no definite D call. CDR1 SNHLY and CDR2 FYNNEI come from the germline V gene. This CDR3 is built from 13 residues. With 3 bases removed from V and 3 bases from J, the gap between germline ends came to 8 bases. The CDR3 spells CASSDWSDYGYTF. In DNA, the CDR3 is TGTGCCAGCAGTGATTGGTCAGACTATGGCTACACCTTC.

V usage is TRBV27 and J usage is TRBJ2-1, with D tentatively TRBD1 (5 bases). The CDR3 has 16 residues. Germline CDR1 and CDR2: MNHEY and SMNVEV (reference sequence). The ends were cut back, 8 bases at V and 0 bases at J, with 17 bases in the middle. The CDR3 protein is CASQGQGRSSYNEQFF. CDR3 nucleotides: TGTGCCAGCCAAGGGCAGGGCCGTAGCTCCTACAATGAGCAGTTCTTC.

The chain links TRBV20-1 to TRBJ1-3; tentative D call: TRBD1 (6 bases). This CDR3 has 13 residues. Germline V CDR1 and CDR2: DFQATT, SNEGSKA (reference sequence). Trimming removed 3 bases from V and 4 bases from J, with 10 bases in between. This CDR3 is CSASGTGGNTIYF. In nucleotides, the CDR3 is TGCAGTGCTAGTGGAACAGGGGGAAACACCATATATTTT.

This clone has more than one count but fewer than ten. The V call is TRBV7-3, the J call TRBJ1-1; D possibly corresponds to TRBD1 (5 bases). Deletions cut 5 bases from V and 2 bases from J, with 12 bases between. Germline CDR1 reads SGHTA; CDR2 reads FQGTGA. The CDR3 extends over 14 amino acids. In DNA, the CDR3 is TGTGCCAGCAGCCCCCAGGGAGGAAACACTGAAGCTTTCTTT. Protein: CASSPQGGNTEAFF.

The sample holds one count of this clone. The chain has TRBV5-6 and TRBJ2-5; D unclear. The CDR3 covers 13 residues. CDR1 and CDR2 from the germline V gene are SGHDT and YYEEEE. The V end was cut by 0 bases, the J end by 4 bases, with 7 bases between. In nucleotides, the CDR3 is TGTGCCAGCAGCTTGGGTAGGAGAGAGACCCAGTACTTC. Residues: CASSLGRRETQYF.

This clone occurred once. V and J are TRBV6-5 and TRBJ2-5, with a tentative D call TRBD2 (6 bases). The CDR3 covers 12 residues. Trimming stripped 7 bases from V and 5 bases from J, with 11 bases between. The germline gives CDR1 MNHEY, CDR2 SVGAGI. The CDR3 sequence: CASTPGGETQYF. In DNA, the CDR3 is TGTGCCAGCACCCCTGGAGGGGAGACCCAGTACTTC.

This clone is a singleton in its sample. This chain joins TRBV19 and TRBJ1-1, with a weak D call TRBD1 (6 bases). V lost 6 bases and J 0 bases, leaving 17 bases between the germline ends. CDR3 size: 16 residues. CDR1 is LNHDA, CDR2 SQIVND, per germline (reference sequence). Here the CDR3 reads CASRSSLQGMNTEAFF. In DNA form, the CDR3 reads TGTGCCAGTAGGAGCTCCCTACAGGGAATGAACACTGAAGCTTTCTTT.

The chain uses TRBV28 and TRBJ2-2; a possible D gene is TRBD2 (6 bases). V was pared by 6 bases and J by 3 bases, with 14 bases between. The CDR3 sequence is 15 residues long. Germline assignment: CDR1 MDHEN and CDR2 SYDVKM. The CDR3 protein is CASSVLGGDTGELFF. Written as DNA, the CDR3 is TGTGCCAGCAGCGTTCTGGGGGGAGACACCGGGGAGCTGTTTTTT.

This CDR3 is CASSDGQSYSGNTIYF. For the CDR3, the DNA is TGTGCCAGCAGCGATGGACAGTCCTACTCTGGAAACACCATATATTTT. V is TRBV7-8 and J is TRBJ1-3, with TRBD1 as a possible D gene (6 bases). CDR3 length equals 16 residues. Germline CDR1 and CDR2: SGHVS and FQNEAQ. V was cut by 5 bases and J by 0 bases, with 14 bases left in between. The full variable domain, its missing parts supplied by reference TRBV7-8 and TRBJ1-3, is GAGVSQSPRYKVAKRGQDVALRCDPISGHVSLFWYQQALGQGPEFLTYFQNEAQLDKSGLPSDRFFAERPEGSVSTLKIQRTQQEDSAVYLCASSDGQSYSGNTIYFGEGSWLTVV.

CDR3 in amino acids: CASSSTGDLGNTIYF. CDR3 in DNA: TGTGCCAGCAGTTCCACAGGGGATCTTGGAAACACCATATATTTT. The chain joins TRBV28 to TRBJ1-3; 7 bases are a match to TRBD1. After removal of 4 bases from V and 3 bases from J, the junction contained 6 bases not matched to a gene. This CDR3 has 15 amino acids. CDR1 is MDHEN, CDR2 SYDVKM, per germline.

V usage is TRBV14 and J usage is TRBJ2-2; 7 positions agree with TRBD1. Unmatched junction bases numbered 6, after V lost 4 bases and J lost 4 bases. The CDR3 length is 15 residues. The germline gives CDR1 SGHDN, CDR2 FVKESK. The CDR3 here is CASSPRQGVTGELFF. The DNA for the CDR3 is TGTGCCAGCAGCCCGCGACAGGGTGTCACCGGGGAGCTGTTTTTT.

This chain links TRBV5-1 with TRBJ2-5; 7 bases are shared with TRBD1. J was trimmed by 5 bases and V by 0 bases; bases with no gene match: 4. The CDR3 covers 14 residues. The germline gives CDR1 SGHRS, CDR2 YFSETQ. In DNA form, the CDR3 reads TGCGCCAGCAGCTTGGAAACAGGGGCGGAGACCCAGTACTTC. Translated, it gives CASSLETGAETQYF.

The V gene is TRBV19, the J gene TRBJ1-2; 8 bases align to TRBD1. The CDR3 totals 14 residues. With V trimmed by 6 bases and J by 8 bases, 11 bases remained unmatched. CDR1 is LNHDA, CDR2 SQIVND, per germline (reference sequence). CDR3 protein: CASSLEDWTGGYTF. The CDR3 region has the DNA TGTGCCAGTAGCCTAGAAGATTGGACAGGGGGCTACACCTTC.

The sample holds a few counts of this clone. The chain uses TRBV15 and TRBJ1-5; unclear D gene. The CDR3 has 13 residues. The ends were cut back, 6 bases at V and 2 bases at J, with 8 bases in the middle. Looked up from germline, CDR1 is LNHNV and CDR2 is YYDKDF (reference sequence). Here the CDR3 reads CATSREGNQPQHF. The CDR3, as DNA: TGTGCCACCAGTAGGGAGGGCAATCAGCCCCAGCATTTT.

The V and J genes are TRBV18 and TRBJ1-5; no clear D gene. V shed 8 bases and J shed 5 bases, with 16 bases lying between them. Germline V lookup: CDR1 KGHSH, CDR2 LQKENI. The length of the CDR3 is 14 residues. In DNA, the CDR3 is TGTGCCAGCACCGACACCAACCAGGATCAGCCCCAGCATTTT. This codes for CASTDTNQDQPQHF.